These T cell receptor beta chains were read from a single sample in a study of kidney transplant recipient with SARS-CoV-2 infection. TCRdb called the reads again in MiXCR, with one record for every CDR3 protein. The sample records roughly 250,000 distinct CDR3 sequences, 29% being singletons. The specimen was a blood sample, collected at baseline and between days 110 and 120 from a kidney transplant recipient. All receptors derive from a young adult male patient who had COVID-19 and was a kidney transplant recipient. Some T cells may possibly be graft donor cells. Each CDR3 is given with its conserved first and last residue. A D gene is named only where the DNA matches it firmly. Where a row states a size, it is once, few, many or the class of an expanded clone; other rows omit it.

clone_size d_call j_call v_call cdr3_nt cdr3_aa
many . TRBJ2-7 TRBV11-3 TGTGCCAGCAGCTTAGGGACTTTCTCCTACGAGCAGTACTTC CASSLGTFSYEQYF
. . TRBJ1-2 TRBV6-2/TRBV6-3 TGTGCCAGCAGTCGGAAATGCTGCATCGGAAAGACCTATGGCTACACCTTC CASSRKCCIGKTYGYTF
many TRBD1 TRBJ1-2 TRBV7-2 TGTGCCAGCAGCTTAGGGACAGGGGGCCGGGGCGGCACCTTC CASSLGTGGRGGTF
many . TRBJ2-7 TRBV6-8 TGTGCCACCGCCCGGACTACATCCTACGAGCAGTACTTC CATARTTSYEQYF
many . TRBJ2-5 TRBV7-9 TGTGCCAGCCACGACACCGACTCTCAAGAGACCCAGTACTTC CASHDTDSQETQYF
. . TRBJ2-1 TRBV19 TGTGCGAGTTGGGCCGGCCATGAGCAGTTCTTC CASWAGHEQFF
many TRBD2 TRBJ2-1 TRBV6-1 TGTGCCAGCAGTGAAGGTTTTAGCGGGGGGGCTGGGCGGTTCTTC CASSEGFSGGAGRFF
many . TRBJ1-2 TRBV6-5 TGTGCCAGCAGTTATCTCTTGGAATGTAGAAAGACCTATGGCTACACCTTC CASSYLLECRKTYGYTF
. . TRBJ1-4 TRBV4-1 TGCGCCAGCAGCCAACTCACCTCGGGTCAGGCCGGTGAAAAACCGTTTTTT CASSQLTSGQAGEKPFF
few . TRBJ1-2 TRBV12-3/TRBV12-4 TGTGCCAGCAGTGGATCAATCAGCTTCCGAAAGACCTATGGCTACACCTTC CASSGSISFRKTYGYTF
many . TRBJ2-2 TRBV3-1 TGTGCCAGCAGCGGTTATACTCCCATTTCAGGCTTGACCGGGGAGCTGTTTTTT CASSGYTPISGLTGELFF
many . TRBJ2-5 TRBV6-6 TGTGCCAGCAGTTACTCGATAATAGGATTACAGAGCCAGTACTTC CASSYSIIGLQSQYF
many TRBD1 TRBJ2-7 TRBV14 TGTGCCAGACTAATACCGGGACAGGTCTCTCTTTTGCACTACGAGCAGTACTTC CARLIPGQVSLLHYEQYF
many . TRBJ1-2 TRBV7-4 TGTGCCAGCAGCTGCATCTGTTCAGCTCGAAAGACCTATGGCTACACCTTC CASSCICSARKTYGYTF
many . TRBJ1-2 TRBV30 TGTGCCTGGAGTCGGACGGTTGATGGCTACACCTTC CAWSRTVDGYTF
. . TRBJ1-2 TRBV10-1 TGCGCCAGCAGTGGTATTATAAGATCGCGAAAGACCTATGGCTACACCTTC CASSGIIRSRKTYGYTF
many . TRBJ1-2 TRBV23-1 TGCGCCAGCAGTCCATCGATGCTACGCAGAAAGACCTATGGCTACACCTTC CASSPSMLRRKTYGYTF
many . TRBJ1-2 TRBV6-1 TGTGCCAGCAGTGGGATCGGCTCTATGCGAAAGACCTATGGCTACACCTTC CASSGIGSMRKTYGYTF
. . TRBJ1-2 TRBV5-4 TGTGCCAGCAGCCCGAGGGGGTTGAACTATGGCTACACCTTC CASSPRGLNYGYTF
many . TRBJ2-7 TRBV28 TGTGCCAGCCGGGATACCTACGAGCAGTACTTC CASRDTYEQYF
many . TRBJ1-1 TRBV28 TGTGCCAGCAGTATCGGCTACACTGAAGCTTTCTTT CASSIGYTEAFF
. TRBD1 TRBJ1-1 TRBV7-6 TGTGCCAACAGCCGACAGGGGTTGACTGAAGCTTTCTTT CANSRQGLTEAFF
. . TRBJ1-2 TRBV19 TGTGCCAGTAGTTTGGAGGGGACAAGTCGAAAGACCTATGGCTACACCTTC CASSLEGTSRKTYGYTF
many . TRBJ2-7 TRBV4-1 TGCGCCAGCAGCCAAGTCCCCAGGGGCTACGAGCAGTACTTC CASSQVPRGYEQYF
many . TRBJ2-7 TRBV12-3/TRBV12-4 TGTGCCAGTATGGGGAAAAGCGGCGACGAGCAGTACTTC CASMGKSGDEQYF
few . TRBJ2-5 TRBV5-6 TGTGCCAGCAGCTTGGCTAAAGCGACCCAGTACTTC CASSLAKATQYF
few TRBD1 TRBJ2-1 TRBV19 TGTGCCAGTAGTATGGGACAGGGGCTATACAATGAGCAGTTCTTC CASSMGQGLYNEQFF
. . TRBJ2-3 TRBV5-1 TGCGCCAGCGCTAGCCCCATTTCGGTTGGCACAGATACGCAGTATTTT CASASPISVGTDTQYF
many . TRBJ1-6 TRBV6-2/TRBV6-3 TGTGCCAGCAGCCACCCCGGGGGGGCCGTGAATTCACCCCTCCACTTT CASSHPGGAVNSPLHF
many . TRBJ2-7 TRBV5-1 TGCGCCAGCAGCAATAGGCAGGGCGAGCAGTACTTC CASSNRQGEQYF
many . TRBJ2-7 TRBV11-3 TGTGCCAGCAGCTCGAGGGACCTAATCTCCTACGAGCAGTACTTC CASSSRDLISYEQYF
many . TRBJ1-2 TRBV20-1 TGCAGTGCTCTTGAACTGCTGTTTCGAAAGACCTATGGCTACACCTTC CSALELLFRKTYGYTF
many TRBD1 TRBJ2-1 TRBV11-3 TGTGCCAGCAGCCAATCGCAGGGACAGGGCCACAATGAGCAGTTCTTC CASSQSQGQGHNEQFF
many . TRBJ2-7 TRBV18 TGTGCCAGCTCACCACCGAGACCTTCCTACGAGCAGTACTTC CASSPPRPSYEQYF
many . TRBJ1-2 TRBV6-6 TGTGCCAGCAGTAAGCTGTTAGGTGGGAGAAAGACCTATGGCTACACCTTC CASSKLLGGRKTYGYTF